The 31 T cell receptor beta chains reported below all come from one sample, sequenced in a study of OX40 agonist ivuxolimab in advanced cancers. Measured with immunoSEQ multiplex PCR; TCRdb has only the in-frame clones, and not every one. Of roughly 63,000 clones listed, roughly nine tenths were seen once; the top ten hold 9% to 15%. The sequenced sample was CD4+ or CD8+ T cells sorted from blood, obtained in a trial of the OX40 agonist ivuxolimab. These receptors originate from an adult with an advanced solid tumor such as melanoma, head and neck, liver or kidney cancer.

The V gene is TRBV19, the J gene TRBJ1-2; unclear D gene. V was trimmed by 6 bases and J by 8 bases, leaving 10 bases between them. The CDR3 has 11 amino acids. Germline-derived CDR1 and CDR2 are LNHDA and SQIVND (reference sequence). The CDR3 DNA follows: TGTGCCAGTAGCCCCTCGTGGGGCTACACCTTC. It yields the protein CASSPSWGYTF.

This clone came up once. The CDR3 region is CASSIGAEQYF. CDR3 DNA sequence: TGTGCCAGTAGTATTGGGGCCGAGCAGTACTTC. The rearrangement links TRBV19 to TRBJ2-7, with D perhaps matching TRBD1 (5 bases). The CDR3 covers 11 residues. V gave up 3 bases and J gave up 6 bases, with 6 bases separating them. Germline loops: CDR1 LNHDA, CDR2 SQIVND (reference sequence).

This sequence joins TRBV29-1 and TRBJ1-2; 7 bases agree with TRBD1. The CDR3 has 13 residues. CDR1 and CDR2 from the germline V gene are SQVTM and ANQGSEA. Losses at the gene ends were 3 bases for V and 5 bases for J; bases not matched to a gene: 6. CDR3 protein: CSVEPGGVYGYTF. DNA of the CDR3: TGCAGCGTTGAGCCAGGGGGGGTTTATGGCTACACCTTC.

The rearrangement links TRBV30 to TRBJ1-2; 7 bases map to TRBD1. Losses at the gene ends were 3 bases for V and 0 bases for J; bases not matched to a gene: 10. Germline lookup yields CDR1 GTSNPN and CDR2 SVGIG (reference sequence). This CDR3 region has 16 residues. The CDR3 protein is CAWRGTEEAANYGYTF. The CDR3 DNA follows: TGTGCCTGGAGGGGGACAGAGGAAGCTGCTAACTATGGCTACACCTTC.

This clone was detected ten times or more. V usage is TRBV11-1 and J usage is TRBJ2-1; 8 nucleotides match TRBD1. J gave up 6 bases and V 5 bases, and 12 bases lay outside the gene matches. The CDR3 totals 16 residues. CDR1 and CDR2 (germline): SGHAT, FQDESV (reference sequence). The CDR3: CASSPSAGGFFNEQFF. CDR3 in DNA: TGTGCCAGCAGCCCCTCAGCAGGGGGCTTCTTCAATGAGCAGTTCTTC.

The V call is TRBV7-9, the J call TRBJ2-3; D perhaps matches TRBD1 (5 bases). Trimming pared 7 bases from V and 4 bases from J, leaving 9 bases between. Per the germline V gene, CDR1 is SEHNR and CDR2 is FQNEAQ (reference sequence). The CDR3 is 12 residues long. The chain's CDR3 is CASTRVPDTQYF. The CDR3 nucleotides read TGTGCCAGCACCAGGGTACCAGATACGCAGTATTTT. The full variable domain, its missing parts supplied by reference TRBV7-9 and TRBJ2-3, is DTGVSQNPRHKITKRGQNVTFRCDPISEHNRLYWYRQTLGQGPEFLTYFQNEAQLEKSRLLSDRFSAERPKGSFSTLEIQRTEQGDSAMYLCASTRVPDTQYFGPGTRLTVL.

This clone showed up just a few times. Written as DNA, the CDR3 is TGTGCCAGCTCACAGGGGGCGGTTGGAAACACCATATATTTT. This encodes CASSQGAVGNTIYF. The chain employs TRBV5-6 and TRBJ1-3; TRBD1 aligns across 9 bases. The CDR3 covers 14 residues. The trim removed 7 bases at V and 3 bases at J, leaving 5 bases unmatched. CDR1 and CDR2 from the germline V gene are SGHDT and YYEEEE. The whole variable domain, remainder taken from reference TRBV5-6 and TRBJ1-3, is DAGVTQSPTHLIKTRGQQVTLRCSPKSGHDTVSWYQQALGQGPQFIFQYYEEEERQRGNFPDRFSGHQFPNYSSELNVNALLLGDSALYLCASSQGAVGNTIYFGEGSWLTVV.

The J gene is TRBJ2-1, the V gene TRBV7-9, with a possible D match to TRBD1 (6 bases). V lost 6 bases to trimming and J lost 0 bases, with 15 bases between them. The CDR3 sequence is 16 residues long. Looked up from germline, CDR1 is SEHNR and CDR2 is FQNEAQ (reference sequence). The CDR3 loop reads CASRRTGQSSYNEQFF. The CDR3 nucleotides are TGTGCCAGCAGACGAACAGGGCAAAGCTCCTACAATGAGCAGTTCTTC.

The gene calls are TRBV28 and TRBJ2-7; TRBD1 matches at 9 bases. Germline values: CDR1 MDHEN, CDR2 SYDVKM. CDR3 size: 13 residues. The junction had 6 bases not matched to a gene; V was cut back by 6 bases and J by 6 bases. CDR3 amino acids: CASSLGQGIEQYF. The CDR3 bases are TGTGCCAGCAGCCTGGGACAGGGTATCGAGCAGTACTTC.

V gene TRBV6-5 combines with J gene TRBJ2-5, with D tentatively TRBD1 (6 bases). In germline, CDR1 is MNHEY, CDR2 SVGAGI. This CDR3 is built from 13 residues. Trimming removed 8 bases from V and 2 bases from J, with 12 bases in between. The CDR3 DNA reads TGTGCCAGCGCCGACAGGCCTCAAGAGACCCAGTACTTC. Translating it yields CASADRPQETQYF.

DNA of the CDR3: TGCGCCAGCAGCCAAGGGGGGGCACCGCTGAATGAAAAACTGTTTTTT. Translating it yields CASSQGGAPLNEKLFF. This chain links TRBV4-1 with TRBJ1-4; possible D gene TRBD1, 6 bases. CDR1 and CDR2 from the germline V gene are MGHRA and YSYEKL. V dropped 1 base and J dropped 5 bases, with 14 bases sitting between them. This CDR3 contains 16 residues.

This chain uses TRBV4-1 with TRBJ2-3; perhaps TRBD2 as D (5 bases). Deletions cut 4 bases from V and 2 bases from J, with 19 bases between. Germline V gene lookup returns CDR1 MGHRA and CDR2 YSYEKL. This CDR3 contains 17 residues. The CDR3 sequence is CASSLGPPAGATDTQYF. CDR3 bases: TGCGCCAGCAGCCTCGGCCCCCCCGCGGGTGCCACAGATACGCAGTATTTT.

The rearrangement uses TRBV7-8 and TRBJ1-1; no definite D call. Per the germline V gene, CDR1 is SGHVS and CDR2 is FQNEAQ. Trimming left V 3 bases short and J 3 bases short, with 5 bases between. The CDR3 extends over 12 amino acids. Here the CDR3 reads CASSLIHTEAFF. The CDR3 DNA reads TGTGCCAGCAGCTTGATCCACACTGAAGCTTTCTTT.

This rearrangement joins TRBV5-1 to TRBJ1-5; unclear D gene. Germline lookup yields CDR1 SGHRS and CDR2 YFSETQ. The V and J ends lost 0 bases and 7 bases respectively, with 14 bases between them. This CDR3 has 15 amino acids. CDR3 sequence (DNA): TGCGCCAGCAGCTTGGACTCGGGGTATGCACAGCCCCAGCATTTT. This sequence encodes CASSLDSGYAQPQHF. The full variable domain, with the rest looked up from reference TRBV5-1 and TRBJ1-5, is KAGVTQTPRYLIKTRGQQVTLSCSPISGHRSVSWYQQTPGQGLQFLFEYFSETQRNKGNFPGRFSGRQFSNSRSEMNVSTLELGDSALYLCASSLDSGYAQPQHFGDGTRLSIL.

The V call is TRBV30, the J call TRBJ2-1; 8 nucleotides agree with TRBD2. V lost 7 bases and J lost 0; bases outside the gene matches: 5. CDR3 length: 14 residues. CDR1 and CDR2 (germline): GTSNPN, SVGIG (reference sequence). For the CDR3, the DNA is TGTGCCTCTCTAAGCGGGAGCTCCTACAATGAGCAGTTCTTC. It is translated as CASLSGSSYNEQFF.

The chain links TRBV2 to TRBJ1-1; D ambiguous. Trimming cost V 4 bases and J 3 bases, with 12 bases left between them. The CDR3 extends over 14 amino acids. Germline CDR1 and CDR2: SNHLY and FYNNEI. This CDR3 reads CASSVSRADTEAFF. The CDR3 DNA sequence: TGTGCCAGCAGTGTTTCACGGGCGGACACTGAAGCTTTCTTT.

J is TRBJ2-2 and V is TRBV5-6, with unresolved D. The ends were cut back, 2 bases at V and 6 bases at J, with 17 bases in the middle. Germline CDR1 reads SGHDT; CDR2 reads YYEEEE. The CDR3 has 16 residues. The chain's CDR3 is CASSFPPLHSSGELFF. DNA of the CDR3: TGTGCCAGCAGCTTCCCCCCCCTCCATTCCTCCGGGGAGCTGTTTTTT.

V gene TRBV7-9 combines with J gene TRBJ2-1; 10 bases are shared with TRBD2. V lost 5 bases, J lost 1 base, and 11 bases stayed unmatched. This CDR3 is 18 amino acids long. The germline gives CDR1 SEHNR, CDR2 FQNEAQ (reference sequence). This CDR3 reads CASSPRISSGGSYNEQFF. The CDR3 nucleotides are TGTGCCAGCAGCCCTAGAATTTCTAGCGGGGGATCCTACAATGAGCAGTTCTTC.

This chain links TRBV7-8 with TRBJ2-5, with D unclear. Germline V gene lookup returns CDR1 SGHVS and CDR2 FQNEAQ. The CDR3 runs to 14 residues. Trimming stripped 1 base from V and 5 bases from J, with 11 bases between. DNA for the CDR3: TGTGCCAGCAGCTTAGTAGCACTCTCGGAGACCCAGTACTTC. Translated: CASSLVALSETQYF. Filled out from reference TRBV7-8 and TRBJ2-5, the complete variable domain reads GAGVSQSPRYKVAKRGQDVALRCDPISGHVSLFWYQQALGQGPEFLTYFQNEAQLDKSGLPSDRFFAERPEGSVSTLKIQRTQQEDSAVYLCASSLVALSETQYFGPGTRLLVL.

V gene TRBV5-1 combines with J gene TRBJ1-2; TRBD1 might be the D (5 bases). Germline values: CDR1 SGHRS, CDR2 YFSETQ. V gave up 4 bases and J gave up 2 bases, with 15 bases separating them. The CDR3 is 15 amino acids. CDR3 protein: CASSPHGQTNYGYTF. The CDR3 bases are TGCGCCAGCAGCCCACACGGACAAACCAACTATGGCTACACCTTC.

This CDR3 reads CASSPRLDGEQFF. The CDR3 bases are TGTGCCAGCAGCCCGAGACTAGACGGTGAGCAGTTCTTC. This sequence joins TRBV6-5 and TRBJ2-1; TRBD2 might be the D (6 bases). Looked up from germline, CDR1 is MNHEY and CDR2 is SVGAGI. The length of the CDR3 is 13 residues. The V end was cut by 6 bases, the J end by 9 bases, with 15 bases between.

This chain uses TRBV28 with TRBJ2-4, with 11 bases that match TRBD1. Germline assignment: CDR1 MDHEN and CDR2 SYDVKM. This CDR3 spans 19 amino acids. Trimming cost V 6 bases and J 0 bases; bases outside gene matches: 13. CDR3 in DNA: TGTGCCAGCAGCACGGGGGGGACAGGGGGTCTACTAGCCAAAAACATTCAGTACTTC. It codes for CASSTGGTGGLLAKNIQYF.

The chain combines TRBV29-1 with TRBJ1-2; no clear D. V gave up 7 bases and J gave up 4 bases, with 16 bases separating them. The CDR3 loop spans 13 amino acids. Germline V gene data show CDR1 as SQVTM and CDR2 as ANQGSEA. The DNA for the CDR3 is TGCAGCGATGACACCACCCGAGGCTATGGCTACACCTTC. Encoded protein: CSDDTTRGYGYTF.

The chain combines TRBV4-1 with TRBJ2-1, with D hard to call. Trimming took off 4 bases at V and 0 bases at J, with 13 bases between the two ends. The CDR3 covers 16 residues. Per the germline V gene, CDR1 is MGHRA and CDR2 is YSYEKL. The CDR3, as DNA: TGCGCCAGCAGCCCCACTATGACGCGCTCCTACAATGAGCAGTTCTTC. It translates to CASSPTMTRSYNEQFF.

The CDR3 reads CASSSPPSLVGVGTGELFF. As DNA, the CDR3 is TGTGCCAGCAGCTCTCCTCCTTCCTTGGTGGGAGTGGGCACCGGGGAGCTGTTTTTT. The rearrangement uses TRBV7-9 and TRBJ2-2; a possible D gene is TRBD2 (5 bases). V shed 4 bases and J shed 4 bases, with 25 bases lying between them. Germline V gene sequence: CDR1 SEHNR, CDR2 FQNEAQ (reference sequence). This CDR3 comprises 19 residues.

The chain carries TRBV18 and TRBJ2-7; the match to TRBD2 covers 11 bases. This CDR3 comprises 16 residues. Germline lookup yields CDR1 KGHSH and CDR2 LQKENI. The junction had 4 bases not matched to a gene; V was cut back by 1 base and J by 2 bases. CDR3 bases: TGTGCCAGCTCACCACTTACTAGCGGGAGCACCTACGAGCAGTACTTC. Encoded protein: CASSPLTSGSTYEQYF.

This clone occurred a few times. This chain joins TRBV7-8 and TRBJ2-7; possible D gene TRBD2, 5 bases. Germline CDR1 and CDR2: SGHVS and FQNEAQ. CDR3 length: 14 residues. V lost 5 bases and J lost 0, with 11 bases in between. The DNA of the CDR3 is TGTGCCAGCAGCCCCTGGAGGTCCTCCTACGAGCAGTACTTC. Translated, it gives CASSPWRSSYEQYF.

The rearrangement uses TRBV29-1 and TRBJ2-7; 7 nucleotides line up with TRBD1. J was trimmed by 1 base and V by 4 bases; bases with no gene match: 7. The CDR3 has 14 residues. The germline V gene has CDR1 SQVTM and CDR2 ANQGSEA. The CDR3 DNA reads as TGCAGCGTTGGAGGGGACAGAAGGTCCTACGAGCAGTACTTC. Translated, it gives CSVGGDRRSYEQYF.

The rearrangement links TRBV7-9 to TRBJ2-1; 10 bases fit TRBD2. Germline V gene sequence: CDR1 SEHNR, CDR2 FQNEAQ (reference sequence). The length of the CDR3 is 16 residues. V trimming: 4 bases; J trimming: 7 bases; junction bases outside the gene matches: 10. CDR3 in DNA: TGTGCCAGCAGCTCCTCTCATGGGACTAGCGAAAATGAGCAGTTCTTC. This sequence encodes CASSSSHGTSENEQFF. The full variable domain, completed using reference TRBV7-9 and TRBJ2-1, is DTGVSQNPRHKITKRGQNVTFRCDPISEHNRLYWYRQTLGQGPEFLTYFQNEAQLEKSRLLSDRFSAERPKGSFSTLEIQRTEQGDSAMYLCASSSSHGTSENEQFFGPGTRLTVL.

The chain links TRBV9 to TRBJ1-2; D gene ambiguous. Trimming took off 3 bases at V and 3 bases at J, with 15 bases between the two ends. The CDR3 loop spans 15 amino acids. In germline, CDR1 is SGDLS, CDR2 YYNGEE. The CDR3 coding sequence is TGTGCCAGCAGCGGCATACGGGTGGAGGACTATGGCTACACCTTC. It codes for CASSGIRVEDYGYTF.

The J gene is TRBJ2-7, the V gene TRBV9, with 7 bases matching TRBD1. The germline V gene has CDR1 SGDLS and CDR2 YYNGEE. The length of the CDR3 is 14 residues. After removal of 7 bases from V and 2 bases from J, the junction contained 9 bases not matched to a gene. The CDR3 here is CASSPGTEAYEQYF. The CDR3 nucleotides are TGTGCCAGCTCCCCCGGGACAGAAGCCTACGAGCAGTACTTC.